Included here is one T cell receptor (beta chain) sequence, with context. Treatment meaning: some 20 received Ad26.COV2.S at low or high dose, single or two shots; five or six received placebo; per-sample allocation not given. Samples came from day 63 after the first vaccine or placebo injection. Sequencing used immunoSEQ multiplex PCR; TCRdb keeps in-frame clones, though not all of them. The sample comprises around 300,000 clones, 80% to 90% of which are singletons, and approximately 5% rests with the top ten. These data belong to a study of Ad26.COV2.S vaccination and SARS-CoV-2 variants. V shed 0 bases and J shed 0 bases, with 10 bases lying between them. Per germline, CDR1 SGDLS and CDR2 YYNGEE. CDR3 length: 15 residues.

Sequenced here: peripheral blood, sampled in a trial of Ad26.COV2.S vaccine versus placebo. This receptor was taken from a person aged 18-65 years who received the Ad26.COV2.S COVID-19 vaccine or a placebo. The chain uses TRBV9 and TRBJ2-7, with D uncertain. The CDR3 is CASSVGADLSYEQYF. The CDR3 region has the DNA TGTGCCAGCAGCGTAGGGGCTGACCTCTCCTACGAGCAGTACTTC.